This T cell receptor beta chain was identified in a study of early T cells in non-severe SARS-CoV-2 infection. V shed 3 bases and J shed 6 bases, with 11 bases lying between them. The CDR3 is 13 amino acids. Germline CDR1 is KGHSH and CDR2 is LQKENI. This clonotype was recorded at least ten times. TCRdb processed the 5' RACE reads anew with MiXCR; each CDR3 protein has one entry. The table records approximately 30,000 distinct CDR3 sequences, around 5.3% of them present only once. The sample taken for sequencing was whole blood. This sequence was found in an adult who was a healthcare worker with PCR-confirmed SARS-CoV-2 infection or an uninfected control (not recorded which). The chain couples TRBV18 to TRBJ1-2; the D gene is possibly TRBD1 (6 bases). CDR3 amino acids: CASSPDSRNGYTF. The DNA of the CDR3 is TGTGCCAGCTCACCGGACAGTAGGAATGGCTACACCTTC.